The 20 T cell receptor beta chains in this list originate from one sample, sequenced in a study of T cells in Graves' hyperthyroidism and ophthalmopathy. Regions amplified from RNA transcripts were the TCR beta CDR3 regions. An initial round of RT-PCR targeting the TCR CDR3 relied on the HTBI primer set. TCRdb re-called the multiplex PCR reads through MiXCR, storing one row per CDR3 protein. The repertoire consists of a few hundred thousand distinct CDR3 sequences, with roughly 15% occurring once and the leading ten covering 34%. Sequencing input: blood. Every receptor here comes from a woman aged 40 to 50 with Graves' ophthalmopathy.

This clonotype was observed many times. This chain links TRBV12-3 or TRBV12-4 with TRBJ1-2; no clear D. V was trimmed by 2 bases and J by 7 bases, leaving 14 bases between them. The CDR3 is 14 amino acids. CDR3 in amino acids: CASSLNLRASGYTF. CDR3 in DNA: TGTGCCAGCAGTTTAAATTTGCGGGCGAGTGGCTACACCTTC.

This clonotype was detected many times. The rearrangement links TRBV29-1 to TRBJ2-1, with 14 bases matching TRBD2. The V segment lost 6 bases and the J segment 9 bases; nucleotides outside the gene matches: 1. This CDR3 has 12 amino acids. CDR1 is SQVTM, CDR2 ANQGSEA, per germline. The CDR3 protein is CSVGLAGGEQFF. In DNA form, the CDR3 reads TGCAGCGTAGGACTAGCGGGAGGTGAGCAGTTCTTC.

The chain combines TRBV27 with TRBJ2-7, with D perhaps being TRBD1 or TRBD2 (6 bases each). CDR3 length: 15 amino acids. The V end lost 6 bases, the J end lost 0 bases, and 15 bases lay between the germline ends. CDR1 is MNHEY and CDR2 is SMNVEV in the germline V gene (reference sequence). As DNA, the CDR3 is TGTGCCAGCAGCTGGGGGGCCCCGAGCTCCTACGAGCAGTACTTC. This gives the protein CASSWGAPSSYEQYF.

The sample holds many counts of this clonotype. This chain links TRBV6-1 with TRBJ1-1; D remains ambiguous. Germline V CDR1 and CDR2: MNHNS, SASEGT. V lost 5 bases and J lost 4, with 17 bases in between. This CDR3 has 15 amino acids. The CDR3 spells CASSPYMGRSTEAFF. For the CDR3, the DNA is TGTGCCAGCAGTCCATATATGGGTCGGAGCACTGAAGCTTTCTTT.

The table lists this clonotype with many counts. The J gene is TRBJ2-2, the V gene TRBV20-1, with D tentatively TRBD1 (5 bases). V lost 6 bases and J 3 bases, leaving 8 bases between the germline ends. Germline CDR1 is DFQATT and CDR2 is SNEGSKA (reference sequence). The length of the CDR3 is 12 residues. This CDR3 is CSAEGDTGELFF. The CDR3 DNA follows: TGCAGTGCCGAAGGGGACACCGGGGAGCTGTTTTTT.

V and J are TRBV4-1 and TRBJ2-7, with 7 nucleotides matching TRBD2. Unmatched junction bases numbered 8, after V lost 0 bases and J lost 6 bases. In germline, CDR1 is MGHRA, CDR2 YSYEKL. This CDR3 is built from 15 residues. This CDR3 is CASSQDRLALAEQYF. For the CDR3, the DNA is TGCGCCAGCAGCCAAGATCGACTAGCTTTAGCCGAGCAGTACTTC.

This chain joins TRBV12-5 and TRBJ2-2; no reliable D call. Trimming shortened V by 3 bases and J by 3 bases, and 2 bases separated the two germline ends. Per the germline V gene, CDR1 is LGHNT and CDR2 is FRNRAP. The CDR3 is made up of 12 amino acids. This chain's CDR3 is CASGFYTGELFF. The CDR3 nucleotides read TGTGCTAGTGGTTTCTACACCGGGGAGCTGTTTTTT.

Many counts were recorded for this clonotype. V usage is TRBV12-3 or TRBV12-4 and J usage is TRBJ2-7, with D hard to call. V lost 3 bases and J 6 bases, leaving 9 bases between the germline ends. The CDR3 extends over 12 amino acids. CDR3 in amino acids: CASSLDQSEQYF. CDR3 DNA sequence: TGTGCCAGCAGTTTGGACCAGTCCGAGCAGTACTTC.

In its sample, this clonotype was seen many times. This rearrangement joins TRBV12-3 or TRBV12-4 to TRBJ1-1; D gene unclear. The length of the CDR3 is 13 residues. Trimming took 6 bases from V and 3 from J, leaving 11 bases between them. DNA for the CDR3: TGTGCCAGCAGCCCTCCTGGGGACACTGAAGCTTTCTTT. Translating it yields CASSPPGDTEAFF.

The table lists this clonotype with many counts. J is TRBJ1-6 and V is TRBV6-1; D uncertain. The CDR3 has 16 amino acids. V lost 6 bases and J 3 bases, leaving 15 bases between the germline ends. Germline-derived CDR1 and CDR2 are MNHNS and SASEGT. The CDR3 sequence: CASSLVTSIYNSPLHF. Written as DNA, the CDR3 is TGTGCCAGCAGCTTGGTCACGTCGATCTATAATTCACCCCTCCACTTT.

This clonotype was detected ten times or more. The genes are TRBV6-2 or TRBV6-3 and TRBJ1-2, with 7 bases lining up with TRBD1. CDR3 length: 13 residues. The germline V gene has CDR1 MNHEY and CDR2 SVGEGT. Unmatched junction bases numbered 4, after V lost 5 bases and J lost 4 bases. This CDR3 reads CASSQTGIYGYTF. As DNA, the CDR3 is TGTGCCAGCAGTCAGACAGGGATCTATGGCTACACCTTC.

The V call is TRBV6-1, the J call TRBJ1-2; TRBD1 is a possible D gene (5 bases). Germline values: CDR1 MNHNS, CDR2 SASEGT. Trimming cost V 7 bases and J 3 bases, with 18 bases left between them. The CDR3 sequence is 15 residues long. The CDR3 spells CASNDIRGFDYGYTF. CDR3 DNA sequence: TGTGCCAGCAACGATATACGGGGGTTCGACTATGGCTACACCTTC.

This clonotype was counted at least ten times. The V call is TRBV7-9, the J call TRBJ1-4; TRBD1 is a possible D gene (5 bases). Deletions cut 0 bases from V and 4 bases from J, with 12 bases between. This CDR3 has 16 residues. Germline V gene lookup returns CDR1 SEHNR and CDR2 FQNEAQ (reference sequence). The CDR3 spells CASSLASDSGNEKLFF. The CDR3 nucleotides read TGTGCCAGCAGCTTAGCCTCTGACAGCGGTAATGAAAAACTGTTTTTT.

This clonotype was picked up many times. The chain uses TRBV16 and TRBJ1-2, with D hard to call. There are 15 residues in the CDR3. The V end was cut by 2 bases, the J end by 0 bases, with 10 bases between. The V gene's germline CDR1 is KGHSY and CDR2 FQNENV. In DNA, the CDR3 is TGTGCCAGCAGCCAAAGTTCAACAGCTAACTATGGCTACACCTTC. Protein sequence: CASSQSSTANYGYTF. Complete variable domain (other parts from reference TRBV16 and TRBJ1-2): GEEVAQTPKHLVRGEGQKAKLYCAPIKGHSYVFWYQQVLKNEFKFLISFQNENVFDETGMPKERFSAKCLPNSPCSLEIQATKLEDSAVYFCASSQSSTANYGYTFGSGTRLTVV.

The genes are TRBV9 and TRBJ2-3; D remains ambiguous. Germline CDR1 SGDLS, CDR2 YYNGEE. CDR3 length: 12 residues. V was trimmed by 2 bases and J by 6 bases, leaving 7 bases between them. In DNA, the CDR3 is TGTGCCAGCAGCGTTGGGCGGGATACGCAGTATTTT. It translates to CASSVGRDTQYF.

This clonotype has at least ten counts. This chain's CDR3 is CASSFSRTTGAEAFF. The DNA of the CDR3 is TGTGCCAGCAGTTTTAGTCGTACGACAGGGGCTGAAGCTTTCTTT. This chain links TRBV12-3 or TRBV12-4 with TRBJ1-1; TRBD1 matches 8 bases. V lost 3 bases and J lost 6; bases outside the gene matches: 9. This CDR3 is built from 15 residues.

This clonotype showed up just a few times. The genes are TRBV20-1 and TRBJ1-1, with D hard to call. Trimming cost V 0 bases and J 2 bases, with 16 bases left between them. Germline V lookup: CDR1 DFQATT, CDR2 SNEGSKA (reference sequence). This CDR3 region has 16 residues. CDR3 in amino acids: CSARDARGSINTEAFF. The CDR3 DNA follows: TGCAGTGCTAGAGATGCACGGGGATCCATTAACACTGAAGCTTTCTTT.

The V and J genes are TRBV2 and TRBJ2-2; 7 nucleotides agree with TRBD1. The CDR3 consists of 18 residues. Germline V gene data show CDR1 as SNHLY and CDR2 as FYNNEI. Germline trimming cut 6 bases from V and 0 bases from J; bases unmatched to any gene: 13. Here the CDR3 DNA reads TGTGCCAGCAGCTTGATAACAGGGGCGGAGTCGAACACCGGGGAGCTGTTTTTT. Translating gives CASSLITGAESNTGELFF.

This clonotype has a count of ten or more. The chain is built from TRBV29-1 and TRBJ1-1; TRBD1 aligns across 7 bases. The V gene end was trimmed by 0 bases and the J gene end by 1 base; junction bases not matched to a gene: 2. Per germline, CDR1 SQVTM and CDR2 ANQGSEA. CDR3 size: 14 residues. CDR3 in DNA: TGCAGCGTTGAAGACCGACAGGGGAACACTGAAGCTTTCTTT. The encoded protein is CSVEDRQGNTEAFF. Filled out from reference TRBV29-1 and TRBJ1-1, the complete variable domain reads SAVISQKPSRDICQRGTSLTIQCQVDSQVTMMFWYRQQPGQSLTLIATANQGSEATYESGFVIDKFPISRPNLTFSTLTVSNMSPEDSSIYLCSVEDRQGNTEAFFGQGTRLTVV.

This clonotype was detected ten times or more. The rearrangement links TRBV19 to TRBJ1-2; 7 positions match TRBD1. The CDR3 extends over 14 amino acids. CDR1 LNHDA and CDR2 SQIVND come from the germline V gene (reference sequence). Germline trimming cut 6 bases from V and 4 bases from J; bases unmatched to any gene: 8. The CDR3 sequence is CASRTGQAFYGYTF. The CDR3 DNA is TGTGCCAGTAGGACCGGACAGGCCTTCTATGGCTACACCTTC.